The clone carrying this TCR beta chain was seen only a few times. These data belong to a study of cytomegalovirus exposure and HLA in healthy donors. About the study: Around 200 million T cells yielded approximately 100 million unique TCR beta sequences, as an earlier analysis found.

Vbeta (60) and Jbeta (13) primers were used in the PCR. The repertoire was sequenced with immunoSEQ multiplex PCR; TCRdb's copy has only in-frame clones and lacks some. The repertoire holds 72,000 or so clones, with approximately 72% as singletons. The germline V gene has CDR1 SGHNT and CDR2 YENEEA. The CDR3 contains 16 residues. Unmatched junction bases numbered 7, after V lost 1 base and J lost 6 bases. Sequencing input: PBMCs. The rearrangement links TRBV11-3 to TRBJ2-2; 8 bases are shared with TRBD2. This receptor was identified in a woman aged 30 to 39 in good health and CMV-seropositive. As DNA, the CDR3 is TGTGCCAGCAGCTTAGGAATTAGCGGGATGGCCGGGGAGCTGTTTTTT. Translated: CASSLGISGMAGELFF.